This record covers a single T cell receptor beta chain. What it recognizes is unknown. Primers used in a second PCR of about 6 to 11 cycles were a sample-barcoded 5' primer and a J-beta primer mix. A 12-random-nucleotide template-switch adaptor tagged each cDNA molecule. Each CDR3 protein gets one entry after TCRdb re-called the 5' RACE reads with MiXCR. Of 700,000 or so distinct CDR3 sequences listed, about 20% are singletons. This CDR3 has 13 residues. V lost 6 bases and J 6 bases, leaving 15 bases between the germline ends. Germline CDR1 is DFQATT and CDR2 is SNEGSKA (reference sequence). These data belong to a study of blood T cells in healthy people across ages. Notes on the study in general: Roughly linear declines in TCR beta diversity per million T cells occurred with age.

The sample comprised blood. This chain connects TRBV20-1 to TRBJ1-5; perhaps TRBD1 as D (5 bases). The source of this sequence is an older man in good health. CDR3 coding DNA: TGCAGTGCGGGTCAGGGTGAGGGTCAGCCCCAGCATTTT. Its protein is CSAGQGEGQPQHF.